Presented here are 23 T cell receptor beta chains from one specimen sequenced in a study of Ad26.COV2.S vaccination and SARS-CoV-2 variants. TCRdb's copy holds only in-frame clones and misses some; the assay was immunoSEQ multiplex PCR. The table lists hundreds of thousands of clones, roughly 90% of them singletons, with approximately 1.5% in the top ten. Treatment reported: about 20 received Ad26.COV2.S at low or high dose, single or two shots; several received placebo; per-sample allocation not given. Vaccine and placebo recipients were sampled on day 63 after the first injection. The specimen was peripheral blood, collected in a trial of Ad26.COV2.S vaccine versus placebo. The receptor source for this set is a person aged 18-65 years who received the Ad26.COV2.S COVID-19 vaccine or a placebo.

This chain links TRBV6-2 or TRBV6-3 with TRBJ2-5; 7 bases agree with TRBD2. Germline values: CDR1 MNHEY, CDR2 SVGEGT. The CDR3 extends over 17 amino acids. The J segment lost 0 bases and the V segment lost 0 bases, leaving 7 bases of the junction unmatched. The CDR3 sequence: CASSYSGRRENQETQYF. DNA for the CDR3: TGTGCCAGCAGTTACTCGGGGCGGCGGGAGAACCAAGAGACCCAGTACTTC.

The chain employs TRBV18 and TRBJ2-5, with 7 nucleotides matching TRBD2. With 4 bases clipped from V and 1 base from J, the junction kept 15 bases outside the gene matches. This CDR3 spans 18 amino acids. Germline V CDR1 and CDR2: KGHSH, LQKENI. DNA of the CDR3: TGTGCCAGCTCACGAGGGGAGGGAGTAGCAGTCGTCCAAGAGACCCAGTACTTC. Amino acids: CASSRGEGVAVVQETQYF.

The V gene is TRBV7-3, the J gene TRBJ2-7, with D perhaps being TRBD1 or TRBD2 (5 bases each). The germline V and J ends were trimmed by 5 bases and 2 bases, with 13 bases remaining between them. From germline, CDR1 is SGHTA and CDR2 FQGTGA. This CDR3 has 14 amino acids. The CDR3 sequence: CASSLWDPAYEQYF. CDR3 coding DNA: TGTGCCAGCAGCCTATGGGACCCGGCCTACGAGCAGTACTTC.

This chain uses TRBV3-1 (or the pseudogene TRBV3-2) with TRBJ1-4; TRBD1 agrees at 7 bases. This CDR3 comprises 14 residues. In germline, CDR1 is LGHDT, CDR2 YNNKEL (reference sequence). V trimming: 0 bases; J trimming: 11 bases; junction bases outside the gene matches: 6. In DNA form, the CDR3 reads TGTGCCAGCAGCCAAGACGCCGCAGGGGGGAAACTGTTTTTT. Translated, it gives CASSQDAAGGKLFF.

The CDR3 nucleotides are TGTGCCAGCAGCTCCCGGGGCAATCAGCCCCAGCATTTT. Translation: CASSSRGNQPQHF. V is TRBV7-8 and J is TRBJ1-5; D not resolved. V lost 4 bases and J lost 2, with 6 bases in between. Germline CDR1 is SGHVS and CDR2 is FQNEAQ. The CDR3 extends over 13 amino acids. The whole variable domain, remainder taken from reference TRBV7-8 and TRBJ1-5, is GAGVSQSPRYKVAKRGQDVALRCDPISGHVSLFWYQQALGQGPEFLTYFQNEAQLDKSGLPSDRFFAERPEGSVSTLKIQRTQQEDSAVYLCASSSRGNQPQHFGDGTRLSIL.

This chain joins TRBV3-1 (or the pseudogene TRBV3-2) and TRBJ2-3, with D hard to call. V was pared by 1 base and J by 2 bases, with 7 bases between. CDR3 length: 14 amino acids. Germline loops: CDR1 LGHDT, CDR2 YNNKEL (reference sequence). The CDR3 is CASSQVLPTDTQYF. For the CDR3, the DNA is TGTGCCAGCAGCCAAGTTTTACCCACAGATACGCAGTATTTT.

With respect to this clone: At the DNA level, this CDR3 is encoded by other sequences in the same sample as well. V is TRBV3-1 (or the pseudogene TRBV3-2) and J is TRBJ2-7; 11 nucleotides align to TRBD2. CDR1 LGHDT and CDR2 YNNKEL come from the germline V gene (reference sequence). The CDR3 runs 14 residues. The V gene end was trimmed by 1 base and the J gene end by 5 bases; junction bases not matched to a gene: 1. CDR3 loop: CASSQVLAGDEQYF. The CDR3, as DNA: TGTGCCAGCAGCCAAGTACTAGCGGGAGACGAGCAGTACTTC.

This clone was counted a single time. CDR3 sequence: CASSPLGSRYGYTF. The CDR3 DNA reads as TGCGCCAGCAGCCCATTAGGAAGTCGCTATGGCTACACCTTC. The J gene is TRBJ1-2, the V gene TRBV4-3; D is unresolved. Germline V gene lookup returns CDR1 LGHNA and CDR2 YSLEER. This CDR3 has 14 residues. Trimming took 4 bases from V and 4 from J, leaving 13 bases between them.

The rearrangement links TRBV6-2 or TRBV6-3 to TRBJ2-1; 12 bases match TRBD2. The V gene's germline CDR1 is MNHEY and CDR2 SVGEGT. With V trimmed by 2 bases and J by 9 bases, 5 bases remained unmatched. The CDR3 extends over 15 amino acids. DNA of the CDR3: TGTGCCAGCAGTTACGCTAGCGGGAGGGCCAGTGAGCAGTTCTTC. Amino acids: CASSYASGRASEQFF.

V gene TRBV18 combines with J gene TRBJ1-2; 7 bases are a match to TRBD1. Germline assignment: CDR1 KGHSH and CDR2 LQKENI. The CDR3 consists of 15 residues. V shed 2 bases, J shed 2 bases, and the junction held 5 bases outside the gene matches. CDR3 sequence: CASSPSTGANYGYTF. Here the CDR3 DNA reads TGTGCCAGCTCACCAAGCACAGGGGCGAACTATGGCTACACCTTC.

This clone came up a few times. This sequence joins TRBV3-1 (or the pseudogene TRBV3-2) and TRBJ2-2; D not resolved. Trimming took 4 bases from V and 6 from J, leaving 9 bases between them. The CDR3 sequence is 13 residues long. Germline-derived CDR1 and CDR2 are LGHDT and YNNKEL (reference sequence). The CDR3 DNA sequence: TGTGCCAGCAGCCCCCACAACGCCGGGGAGCTGTTTTTT. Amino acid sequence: CASSPHNAGELFF.

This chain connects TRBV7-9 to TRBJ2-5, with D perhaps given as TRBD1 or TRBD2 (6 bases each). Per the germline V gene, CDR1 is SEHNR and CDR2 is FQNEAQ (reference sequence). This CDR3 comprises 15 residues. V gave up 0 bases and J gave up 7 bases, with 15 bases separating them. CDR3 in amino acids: CASSLAGGGQRTQYF. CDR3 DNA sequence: TGTGCCAGCAGCTTAGCCGGAGGGGGTCAGAGGACCCAGTACTTC.

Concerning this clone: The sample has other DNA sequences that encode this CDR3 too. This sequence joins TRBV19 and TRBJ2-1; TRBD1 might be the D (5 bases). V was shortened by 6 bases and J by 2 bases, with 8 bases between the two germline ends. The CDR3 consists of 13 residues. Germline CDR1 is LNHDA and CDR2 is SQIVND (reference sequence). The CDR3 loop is CASSRTPYNEQFF. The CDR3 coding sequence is TGTGCCAGTAGCCGGACACCCTACAATGAGCAGTTCTTC.

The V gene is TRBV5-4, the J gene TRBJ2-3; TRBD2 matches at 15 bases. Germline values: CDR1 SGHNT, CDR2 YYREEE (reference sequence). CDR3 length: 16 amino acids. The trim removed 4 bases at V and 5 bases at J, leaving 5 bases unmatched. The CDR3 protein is CASSPRTSGGEDTQYF. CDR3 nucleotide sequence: TGTGCCAGCAGCCCTCGGACTAGCGGGGGGGAAGATACGCAGTATTTT.

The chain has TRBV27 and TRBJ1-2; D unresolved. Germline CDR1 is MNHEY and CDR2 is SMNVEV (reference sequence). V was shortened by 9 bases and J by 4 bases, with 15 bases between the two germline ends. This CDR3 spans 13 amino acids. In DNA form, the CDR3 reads TGTGCCAGTACTAAGTCCGACGGCTATGGCTACACCTTC. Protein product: CASTKSDGYGYTF.

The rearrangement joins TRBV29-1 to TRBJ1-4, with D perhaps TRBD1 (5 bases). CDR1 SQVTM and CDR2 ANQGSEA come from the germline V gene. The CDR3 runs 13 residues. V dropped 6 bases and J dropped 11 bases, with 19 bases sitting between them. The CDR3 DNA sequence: TGCAGCGTCGGTTCCTCGGACATAGGGAAACTGTTTTTT. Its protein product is CSVGSSDIGKLFF.

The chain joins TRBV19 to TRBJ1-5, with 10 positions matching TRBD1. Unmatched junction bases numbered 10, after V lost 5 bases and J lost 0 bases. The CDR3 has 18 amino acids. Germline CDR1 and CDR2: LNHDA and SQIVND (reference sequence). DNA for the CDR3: TGTGCCAGTAGTTTAAAGGGACAGGGGAATCGTAGCAATCAGCCCCAGCATTTT. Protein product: CASSLKGQGNRSNQPQHF.

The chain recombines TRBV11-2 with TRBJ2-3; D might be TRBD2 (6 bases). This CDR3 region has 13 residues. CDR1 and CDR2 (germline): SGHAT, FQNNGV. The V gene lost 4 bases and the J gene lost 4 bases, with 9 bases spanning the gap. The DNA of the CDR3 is TGTGCCAGCAGCTCCCCGGGGGCAGATACGCAGTATTTT. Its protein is CASSSPGADTQYF. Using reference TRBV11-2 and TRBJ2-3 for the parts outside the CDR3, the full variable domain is EAGVAQSPRYKIIEKRQSVAFWCNPISGHATLYWYQQILGQGPKLLIQFQNNGVVDDSQLPKDRFSAERLKGVDSTLKIQPAKLEDSAVYLCASSSPGADTQYFGPGTRLTVL.

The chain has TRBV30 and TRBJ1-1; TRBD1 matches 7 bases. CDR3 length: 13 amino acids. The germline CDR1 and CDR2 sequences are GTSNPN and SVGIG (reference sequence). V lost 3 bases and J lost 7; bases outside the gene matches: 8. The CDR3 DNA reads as TGTGCCTGGAGCGCGGACAGGTGGGATGAAGCTTTCTTT. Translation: CAWSADRWDEAFF.

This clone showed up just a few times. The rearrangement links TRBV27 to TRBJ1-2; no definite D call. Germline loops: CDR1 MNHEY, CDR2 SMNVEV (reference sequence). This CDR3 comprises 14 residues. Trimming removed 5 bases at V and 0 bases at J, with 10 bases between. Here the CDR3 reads CASSPGLPNYGYTF. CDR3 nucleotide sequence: TGTGCCAGCAGTCCCGGGCTTCCTAACTATGGCTACACCTTC.

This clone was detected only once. CDR3 DNA: TGTGCCAGCAGTTACTCCGGGACTAGTGTCGACGAGCAGTACTTC. This gives the protein CASSYSGTSVDEQYF. The chain uses TRBV6-5 and TRBJ2-7, with 8 bases fitting TRBD2. The length of the CDR3 is 15 residues. The J segment lost 5 bases and the V segment lost 0 bases, leaving 6 bases of the junction unmatched. Germline assignment: CDR1 MNHEY and CDR2 SVGAGI.

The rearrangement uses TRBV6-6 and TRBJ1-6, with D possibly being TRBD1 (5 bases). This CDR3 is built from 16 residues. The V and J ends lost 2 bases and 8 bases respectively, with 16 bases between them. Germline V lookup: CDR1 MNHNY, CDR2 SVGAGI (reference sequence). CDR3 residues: CASSYAAQAWDSPLHF. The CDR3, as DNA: TGTGCCAGCAGTTACGCCGCACAGGCATGGGATTCACCCCTCCACTTT.

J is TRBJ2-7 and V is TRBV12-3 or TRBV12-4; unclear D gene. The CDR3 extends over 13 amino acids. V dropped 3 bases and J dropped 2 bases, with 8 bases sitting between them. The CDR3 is CASSFPATYEQYF. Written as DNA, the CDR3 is TGTGCCAGCAGTTTCCCAGCTACCTACGAGCAGTACTTC.